This passage covers 20 T cell receptor beta chains from one sample sequenced in a study of shared clonotypes between healthy human individuals. Clones were sequenced by immunoSEQ multiplex PCR, and TCRdb holds only the in-frame ones, with some missing. This table holds roughly 2.4 million clones, approximately 96% found once. The sample consisted of naive CD4+ T cells sorted from blood. Documented subset: CD45RA+ positively selected. Receptors were obtained from a young man in good health.

The rearrangement joins TRBV25-1 to TRBJ2-7; D uncertain. CDR1 MGHDK and CDR2 SYGVNS come from the germline V gene. This CDR3 is built from 16 residues. The ends were cut back, 5 bases at V and 0 bases at J, with 17 bases in the middle. CDR3 protein: CASSSLGQASSYEQYF. The CDR3 bases are TGTGCCAGCAGTTCTCTAGGGCAGGCTAGCTCCTACGAGCAGTACTTC.

The chain carries TRBV7-9 and TRBJ2-7; D is uncertain. Germline V gene data show CDR1 as SEHNR and CDR2 as FQNEAQ (reference sequence). Trimming took 3 bases from V and 0 from J, leaving 12 bases between them. The CDR3 totals 15 residues. CDR3 DNA: TGTGCCAGCAGCTTCGTGGGCATTTTCTCCTACGAGCAGTACTTC. Translation: CASSFVGIFSYEQYF.

The gene calls are TRBV6-5 and TRBJ1-5, with D possibly TRBD1 on 5 matching bases. CDR1 is MNHEY and CDR2 is SVGAGI in the germline V gene. This CDR3 is 16 amino acids long. V lost 0 bases to trimming and J lost 12 bases, with 21 bases between them. Here the CDR3 DNA reads TGTGCCAGCAGTTACTCGCCAGGGAATGCGTTAGGGGTCCAGCATTTT. The encoded protein is CASSYSPGNALGVQHF.

This rearrangement joins TRBV28 to TRBJ2-1, with 9 positions matching TRBD2. The V gene's germline CDR1 is MDHEN and CDR2 SYDVKM. V lost 3 bases to trimming and J lost 4 bases; unmatched junction nucleotides: 4. CDR3 length: 15 amino acids. The CDR3 is CASSFIAGGYNEQFF. The CDR3 DNA is TGTGCCAGCAGTTTTATTGCGGGGGGGTACAATGAGCAGTTCTTC.

Only a few counts were recorded for this clone. The gene calls are TRBV9 and TRBJ1-6; D not resolved. Trimming cost V 4 bases and J 10 bases, with 18 bases left between them. Per the germline V gene, CDR1 is SGDLS and CDR2 is YYNGEE. The length of the CDR3 is 15 residues. In DNA, the CDR3 is TGTGCCAGCAGCTCCAACGTAGGGATGCTGTCACCCCTCCACTTT. It translates to CASSSNVGMLSPLHF.

In this sample, this clone turned up once. This rearrangement joins TRBV5-8 to TRBJ2-1, with TRBD2 as a possible D gene (7 bases). The length of the CDR3 is 15 residues. Germline V CDR1 and CDR2: SGHTS, YDEGEE. V gave up 4 bases and J gave up 1 base, with 12 bases separating them. In nucleotides, the CDR3 is TGTGCCAGCAGCCGCGGGGGCCATTCCTACAATGAGCAGTTCTTC. It yields the protein CASSRGGHSYNEQFF.

The chain has TRBV5-4 and TRBJ2-3; TRBD2 aligns across 10 bases. The CDR3 runs 17 residues. The germline CDR1 and CDR2 sequences are SGHNT and YYREEE (reference sequence). The ends lost 4 bases at V and 8 bases at J; junction bases unmatched: 16. CDR3 sequence (DNA): TGTGCCAGCAGCGCAGGTCATTCAGCGGGAGGGCCGGGTACGCAGTATTTT. Its translation: CASSAGHSAGGPGTQYF.

The chain uses TRBV9 and TRBJ2-3; D is unresolved. This CDR3 has 15 residues. V was trimmed by 3 bases and J by 0 bases, leaving 11 bases between them. The germline V gene encodes CDR1 SGDLS and CDR2 YYNGEE. CDR3 sequence (DNA): TGTGCCAGCAGCGCGAGAATGGGTAGCACAGATACGCAGTATTTT. It codes for CASSARMGSTDTQYF.

The chain has TRBV5-4 and TRBJ2-1, with 9 bases matching TRBD1. The CDR3 has 17 residues. Germline V gene lookup returns CDR1 SGHNT and CDR2 YYREEE (reference sequence). Trimming cost V 0 bases and J 1 base; bases outside gene matches: 5. The CDR3 region has the DNA TGTGCCAGCAGCTTGGAACAGGGGGCATGGTCCTACAATGAGCAGTTCTTC. Protein product: CASSLEQGAWSYNEQFF.

In this sample, this clone turned up once. Germline is not matched at one junction end, which may reflect a read error. The chain uses TRBV7-7 and TRBJ2-1, with unresolved D. The CDR3 is made up of 15 amino acids. Germline CDR1 and CDR2: SSHAT and FNYEAQ (reference sequence). The CDR3: CASSSQMSSYNEQFF. The CDR3 DNA is TGTGCTAGCAGCTCCCAAATGAGCTCCTACAATGAGCAGTTCTTC.

The chain recombines TRBV15 with TRBJ2-1; 7 bases agree with TRBD1. Germline values: CDR1 LNHNV, CDR2 YYDKDF (reference sequence). This CDR3 is built from 17 residues. V dropped 0 bases and J dropped 3; count of bases not matched to a gene: 8. CDR3 sequence reads: CATSRDFGRQGYNEQFF. CDR3 nucleotides: TGTGCCACCAGCAGAGACTTTGGGAGACAGGGCTACAATGAGCAGTTCTTC.

The genes are TRBV27 and TRBJ2-7; D ambiguous. The CDR3 sequence is 16 residues long. CDR1 and CDR2 (germline): MNHEY, SMNVEV (reference sequence). V lost 0 bases and J 0 bases, leaving 12 bases between the germline ends. CDR3 sequence (DNA): TGTGCCAGCAGTTTATCCCTCACGGGTATCTCCTACGAGCAGTACTTC. It translates to CASSLSLTGISYEQYF.

The V gene is TRBV2, the J gene TRBJ1-5; D remains ambiguous. V lost 4 bases, J lost 4 bases, and 11 bases lay in between. CDR1 and CDR2 from the germline V gene are SNHLY and FYNNEI. The CDR3 has 14 amino acids. The CDR3 DNA reads TGTGCCAGCAGTGTACAGAGCCGAAATCAGCCCCAGCATTTT. Protein product: CASSVQSRNQPQHF.

This clone was seen only once. The chain links TRBV9 to TRBJ1-5; 8 bases fit TRBD1. CDR1 is SGDLS, CDR2 YYNGEE, per germline. This CDR3 has 15 amino acids. The junction had 9 bases not matched to a gene; V was cut back by 4 bases and J by 6 bases. For the CDR3, the DNA is TGTGCCAGCAGCCCAGGACAGGGACTCGGTCAGCCCCAGCATTTT. It encodes CASSPGQGLGQPQHF.

The chain joins TRBV6-5 to TRBJ2-4; possibly TRBD1 for D (5 bases). V dropped 2 bases and J dropped 1 base, with 12 bases sitting between them. The CDR3 extends over 16 amino acids. The germline CDR1 and CDR2 sequences are MNHEY and SVGAGI. The CDR3 spells CASSYAAGLAKNIQYF. The CDR3 DNA sequence: TGTGCCAGCAGTTACGCGGCAGGGCTGGCCAAAAACATTCAGTACTTC.

The chain uses TRBV28 and TRBJ2-7, with 7 bases identical to TRBD1. V lost 5 bases to trimming and J lost 1 base; unmatched junction nucleotides: 8. Germline V gene lookup returns CDR1 MDHEN and CDR2 SYDVKM. The CDR3 sequence is 15 residues long. The CDR3, as DNA: TGTGCCAGCAGTAAACAGGGGAAAGGATCCTACGAGCAGTACTTC. Translating gives CASSKQGKGSYEQYF.

V usage is TRBV6-1 and J usage is TRBJ1-2; 8 nucleotides match TRBD1. Germline V gene data show CDR1 as MNHNS and CDR2 as SASEGT. CDR3 size: 13 residues. V gave up 7 bases and J gave up 4 bases; unmatched junction bases: 5. The CDR3 sequence: CASIYRGSYGYTF. CDR3 nucleotides: TGTGCCAGCATTTACAGGGGGTCCTATGGCTACACCTTC.

The V gene is TRBV7-8, the J gene TRBJ1-2; unclear D gene. There are 13 residues in the CDR3. The V end was cut by 5 bases, the J end by 8 bases, with 15 bases between. Germline values: CDR1 SGHVS, CDR2 FQNEAQ. The CDR3 reads CASSADSASGYTF. For the CDR3, the DNA is TGTGCCAGCAGCGCAGATTCCGCTTCCGGCTACACCTTC.

The chain uses TRBV9 and TRBJ2-5; D unresolved. Germline V gene lookup returns CDR1 SGDLS and CDR2 YYNGEE. There are 16 residues in the CDR3. Trimming cost V 4 bases and J 0 bases, with 16 bases left between them. The DNA for the CDR3 is TGTGCCAGCAGCCCCCGCGCCCCATCGTACCAAGAGACCCAGTACTTC. Protein: CASSPRAPSYQETQYF.

V and J are TRBV4-1 and TRBJ1-6, with TRBD1 matching over 7 bases. Trimming cost V 0 bases and J 3 bases; bases outside gene matches: 2. The germline V gene encodes CDR1 MGHRA and CDR2 YSYEKL. The CDR3 extends over 16 amino acids. The CDR3 reads CASSQEGGFYNSPLHF. CDR3 nucleotides: TGCGCCAGCAGCCAAGAAGGGGGCTTCTATAATTCACCCCTCCACTTT.